The 25 T cell receptor beta chains below come from one sample, sequenced in a study of tumor-infiltrating lymphocytes in oesophageal squamous cell carcinoma. TCRdb processed the PCR reads anew with MiXCR; each CDR3 protein has one entry. Of about 11,000 distinct CDR3 sequences listed, roughly half were seen once; the top ten hold around 20%. Sequencing used esophageal tumor tissue. The receptor source for this set is a female donor with esophageal squamous cell carcinoma.

V and J are TRBV12-3 or TRBV12-4 and TRBJ2-1; a weak D match, TRBD2 (5 bases). The tail of the sequence fits TRBJ2-7 better, so the J call may be wrong. CDR3 length: 14 amino acids. This CDR3 is CASRNRDHAYEQYF. The CDR3 region has the DNA TGTGCCAGCAGAAATCGGGATCACGCCTACGAGCAGTACTTC.

This clonotype was detected ten times or more. J is TRBJ2-5 and V is TRBV4-2, with 10 bases aligning to TRBD2. J was trimmed by 5 bases and V by 0 bases; bases with no gene match: 9. Per germline, CDR1 LGHNA and CDR2 YNFKEQ. This CDR3 spans 17 amino acids. CDR3 sequence: CASSQEGSGRGWETQYF. The CDR3 DNA sequence: TGTGCCAGCAGCCAAGAAGGGAGCGGGAGGGGATGGGAGACCCAGTACTTC.

This rearrangement joins TRBV6-4 to TRBJ2-3, with 8 bases fitting TRBD2. Germline V gene data show CDR1 as MRHNA and CDR2 as SNTAGT. The CDR3 consists of 14 residues. Unmatched junction bases numbered 0, after V lost 3 bases and J lost 1 base. The CDR3 loop reads CASSEREGTDTQYF. The CDR3 DNA reads TGTGCCAGCAGTGAGCGGGAGGGCACAGATACGCAGTATTTT.

The chain joins TRBV27 to TRBJ2-1; the match to TRBD2 covers 8 bases. CDR1 and CDR2 (germline): MNHEY, SMNVEV (reference sequence). With V trimmed by 1 base and J by 14 bases, 10 bases remained unmatched. This CDR3 contains 14 residues. As DNA, the CDR3 is TGTGCCAGCAGTTTATTAGTGCGGGAGGCCCGGGAGTTCTTC. This encodes CASSLLVREAREFF.

About this clonotype: This sequence may be a read error, since a much larger clone differs from it by one base. The chain combines TRBV27 with TRBJ2-1; D not certain. The J call may not be correct, given that the DNA end is closer to TRBJ2-7. CDR3 length: 15 residues. Germline V gene sequence: CDR1 MNHEY, CDR2 SMNVEV (reference sequence). The CDR3 region is CASSLGFLGYNEQYF. As DNA, the CDR3 is TGTGCCAGCAGTTTAGGTTTTCTAGGGTACAATGAGCAGTACTTC.

This chain uses TRBV12-3 or TRBV12-4 with TRBJ2-3; D is possibly TRBD2 (5 bases). Matching the DNA end better, TRBJ2-7 makes the J call doubtful. The CDR3 covers 16 residues. Here the CDR3 reads CASSLRVGTRHYEQYF. The CDR3 DNA follows: TGTGCCAGCAGTTTGAGGGTGGGCACCCGCCACTACGAGCAGTACTTC.

The sample holds many counts of this clonotype. V and J are TRBV19 and TRBJ2-1, with D uncertain. Germline CDR1 is LNHDA and CDR2 is SQIVND (reference sequence). There are 16 residues in the CDR3. V was shortened by 5 bases and J by 3 bases, with 17 bases between the two germline ends. Here the CDR3 DNA reads TGTGCCAGTAGTGTTCTCCCCGGACCAGACTACAATGAGCAGTTCTTC. Its translation is CASSVLPGPDYNEQFF. The full variable domain, completed using reference TRBV19 and TRBJ2-1, is DGGITQSPKYLFRKEGQNVTLSCEQNLNHDAMYWYRQDPGQGLRLIYYSQIVNDFQKGDIAEGYSVSREKKESFPLTVTSAQKNPTAFYLCASSVLPGPDYNEQFFGPGTRLTVL.

This clonotype has at least ten counts. The rearrangement uses TRBV6-1 and TRBJ2-7; 9 bases align to TRBD1. The CDR3 consists of 15 residues. CDR1 MNHNS and CDR2 SASEGT come from the germline V gene. The junction had 11 bases not matched to a gene; V was cut back by 8 bases and J by 3 bases. This CDR3 is CASGDTRQGVYEQYF. CDR3 nucleotide sequence: TGTGCCAGCGGGGATACGAGACAGGGGGTCTACGAGCAGTACTTC.

The chain combines TRBV12-3 or TRBV12-4 with TRBJ2-3; 7 bases line up with TRBD2. TRBJ2-7 explains the end of the DNA better; the J call may be wrong. The CDR3 is made up of 15 amino acids. CDR3 in DNA: TGTGCCAGCAGTTTGTCGAGGGACTACCCGGGGGAGCAGTACTTC. Protein product: CASSLSRDYPGEQYF.

By proportion, this clonotype is large (0.1 to 1%). The CDR3: CASSFRGQGETQYF. The CDR3 DNA reads as TGTGCCAGCAGCTTCAGGGGGCAGGGAGAGACCCAGTACTTC. V and J are TRBV7-3 and TRBJ2-5, with 8 positions matching TRBD1. Germline lookup yields CDR1 SGHTA and CDR2 FQGTGA. The CDR3 is 14 amino acids. Trimming at V came to 3 bases and at J to 4 bases, leaving 4 bases not matched to a gene.

V gene TRBV30 combines with J gene TRBJ2-3; 7 positions agree with TRBD1. J was trimmed by 2 bases and V by 5 bases; bases with no gene match: 4. This CDR3 comprises 13 residues. Per the germline V gene, CDR1 is GTSNPN and CDR2 is SVGIG (reference sequence). The CDR3 is CAWGQEITDTQYF. For the CDR3, the DNA is TGTGCCTGGGGACAGGAAATCACAGATACGCAGTATTTT. Complete variable domain (other parts from reference TRBV30 and TRBJ2-3): SQTIHQWPATLVQPVGSPLSLECTVEGTSNPNLYWYRQAAGRGLQLLFYSVGIGQISSEVPQNLSASRPQDRQFILSSKKLLLSDSGFYLCAWGQEITDTQYFGPGTRLTVL.

The chain carries TRBV27 and TRBJ2-2; D might be TRBD1 (6 bases). The CDR3 length is 15 residues. Germline V lookup: CDR1 MNHEY, CDR2 SMNVEV (reference sequence). V gave up 6 bases and J gave up 2 bases, with 13 bases separating them. Here the CDR3 reads CASSRSDRNTGELFF. The CDR3 region has the DNA TGTGCCAGCAGCAGATCGGACAGAAACACCGGGGAGCTGTTTTTT.

This sequence joins TRBV5-1 and TRBJ1-2; TRBD1 aligns across 10 bases. V shed 4 bases and J 6 bases; nucleotides not matched to a gene: 6. The CDR3 sequence is 14 residues long. CDR1 is SGHRS and CDR2 is YFSETQ in the germline V gene. The CDR3 spells CASSPGQGTDGYTF. In DNA form, the CDR3 reads TGCGCCAGCAGCCCGGGACAGGGGACTGATGGCTACACCTTC.

V and J are TRBV24-1 and TRBJ2-1; the match to TRBD2 covers 10 bases. The J call may be in error: the DNA end matches TRBJ2-7 better. The germline V gene encodes CDR1 KGHDR and CDR2 SFDVKD. The CDR3 sequence is 16 residues long. CDR3 DNA sequence: TGTGCCACCAGTGATAGCGGGAGGGCCTCCTACAATGAGCAGTACTTC. Amino acids: CATSDSGRASYNEQYF.

V gene TRBV7-9 combines with J gene TRBJ2-4; D not resolved. Matching the DNA end better, TRBJ2-7 makes the J call doubtful. CDR1 and CDR2 (germline): SEHNR, FQNEAQ (reference sequence). The CDR3 has 12 amino acids. The CDR3 is CASSPRSYEQYF. The DNA of the CDR3 is TGTGCCAGCAGCCCCCGGAGCTACGAGCAGTACTTC.

The gene calls are TRBV18 and TRBJ2-1; 8 bases are a match to TRBD2. Germline V gene data show CDR1 as KGHSH and CDR2 as LQKENI. V was pared by 6 bases and J by 7 bases, with 11 bases of the junction left unmatched. CDR3 length: 15 amino acids. The CDR3 loop reads CASSPSGTRGNEQFF. CDR3 sequence (DNA): TGTGCCAGCTCCCCATCCGGGACTAGAGGGAATGAGCAGTTCTTC. Full variable domain (missing parts from reference TRBV18 and TRBJ2-1): NAGVMQNPRHLVRRRGQEARLRCSPMKGHSHVYWYRQLPEEGLKFMVYLQKENIIDESGMPKERFSAEFPKEGPSILRIQQVVRGDSAAYFCASSPSGTRGNEQFFGPGTRLTVL.

This clonotype has ten or more counts. The chain employs TRBV6-1 and TRBJ2-5, with 7 bases identical to TRBD1. Germline V gene sequence: CDR1 MNHNS, CDR2 SASEGT. The CDR3 has 13 amino acids. J gave up 11 bases and V 6 bases, and 12 bases lay outside the gene matches. The CDR3 reads CASRETGFNEQYF. The CDR3 DNA sequence: TGTGCCAGCAGAGAGACAGGGTTCAATGAGCAGTACTTC.

The chain combines TRBV7-4 with TRBJ2-5; 14 nucleotides align to TRBD2. Judging by the DNA end, TRBJ2-1 fits better; the J call may be wrong. Germline lookup yields CDR1 SGHVT and CDR2 SQSDAQ. The CDR3 totals 16 residues. The CDR3, as DNA: TGTGCCAGCAGCAGATGGACTAGCGGGAGGTACAATGAGCAGTTCTTC. Protein product: CASSRWTSGRYNEQFF.

This clonotype was seen once. The chain employs TRBV7-9 and TRBJ1-1; the D gene is possibly TRBD1 (5 bases). Germline lookup yields CDR1 SEHNR and CDR2 FQNEAQ (reference sequence). V was trimmed by 5 bases and J by 4 bases, leaving 14 bases between them. CDR3 size: 14 residues. The CDR3 loop reads CASSITGSRTEAFF. DNA of the CDR3: TGTGCCAGCAGCATCACAGGCTCCCGCACTGAAGCTTTCTTT.

This clonotype was counted only a few times. The J gene is TRBJ2-4, the V gene TRBV7-2; 7 positions match TRBD1. The CDR3 has 17 residues. Looked up from germline, CDR1 is SGHTA and CDR2 is FQGNSA. V lost 3 bases and J lost 1; bases outside the gene matches: 9. The CDR3 DNA is TGTGCCAGCAGCTTGCCCCCGGGACAGTTGGCCAAAAACATTCAGTACTTC. This gives the protein CASSLPPGQLAKNIQYF.

In its sample, this clonotype was seen a few times. This CDR3 is CASSSGLATDTQYF. For the CDR3, the DNA is TGTGCCAGCAGCTCCGGACTAGCGACAGATACGCAGTATTTT. The chain has TRBV7-3 and TRBJ2-3; TRBD2 matches 9 bases. This CDR3 region has 14 residues. Germline values: CDR1 SGHTA, CDR2 FQGTGA. The trim removed 4 bases at V and 3 bases at J, leaving 2 bases unmatched.

On this clonotype itself: This CDR3 fails to terminate in the conserved phenylalanine or tryptophan, so it likely reflects a read error. The DNA is left out, because the CDR3 cannot be placed on it with certainty; the CDR3 is given as TCRdb lists it. The chain carries TRBV7-6 and TRBJ2-7; TRBD1, the table's D call, lacks a check against the DNA. The germline V gene encodes CDR1 SGHVS and CDR2 FNYEAQ. The CDR3 has 16 residues if both end residues are counted. This chain's CDR3 is CASSLGPGSYGYTFGS.

V is TRBV7-2 and J is TRBJ2-3, with D uncertain. Germline V gene data show CDR1 as SGHTA and CDR2 as FQGNSA. Trimming left V 4 bases short and J 9 bases short, with 14 bases between. The CDR3 runs to 13 residues. This CDR3 reads CASSSQPFRTQYF. As DNA, the CDR3 is TGTGCCAGCAGCTCCCAACCCTTCCGGACGCAGTATTTT. Filled out from reference TRBV7-2 and TRBJ2-3, the complete variable domain reads GAGVSQSPSNKVTEKGKDVELRCDPISGHTALYWYRQSLGQGLEFLIYFQGNSAPDKSGLPSDRFSAERTGGSVSTLTIQRTQQEDSAVYLCASSSQPFRTQYFGPGTRLTVL.

This clonotype occurred many times. The chain employs TRBV5-5 and TRBJ2-5; tentative D call: TRBD2 (6 bases). Matching the DNA end better, TRBJ2-7 makes the J call doubtful. The germline V gene has CDR1 SGHKS and CDR2 YYEKEE (reference sequence). The CDR3 spans 16 residues. Here the CDR3 reads CASTRGGGSRTYEQYF. The CDR3 DNA reads as TGTGCCAGCACCCGCGGTGGGGGGTCGAGGACCTACGAGCAGTACTTC.

This clonotype was seen only a few times. The V gene is TRBV7-2, the J gene TRBJ2-3; 7 bases fit TRBD2. CDR1 and CDR2 from the germline V gene are SGHTA and FQGNSA. The CDR3 is 15 amino acids. The V and J ends lost 4 bases and 0 bases, in that order; junction bases with no gene match: 4. The CDR3 DNA is TGTGCCAGCAGCTCGAAGCGGGGCAGCACAGATACGCAGTATTTT. Amino acid sequence: CASSSKRGSTDTQYF.